The T cell receptor (beta chain) under discussion was sequenced for a study of blood T cell repertoires in COVID-19. Turning to the study itself: Sites across the United States, Italy and Spain contributed samples from acute and convalescent COVID-19. T cells, B-cell-depleted T cells, or PBMCs provided the cDNA or gDNA that served as material.

Per the authors' pipeline: The assay estimated nucleated cells by amplifying reference gene primers. Sequencing was performed with immunoSEQ multiplex PCR; in TCRdb, only in-frame clones are kept and a portion is missing. V and J calls and clone size are those listed in that table; D and trimming were worked out from the DNA. The sample records approximately 180,000 clones, 87% being singletons. V lost 1 base, J lost 2 bases, and 10 bases lay in between. Germline V CDR1 and CDR2: SGHRS, YFSETQ. CDR3 length: 15 residues. V is TRBV5-1 and J is TRBJ1-3; D ambiguous. The TCR originated in a man aged 40-49 years with active or convalescent COVID-19. The specimen was peripheral blood. CDR3 loop: CASSLTGFAGNTIYF. CDR3 nucleotide sequence: TGCGCCAGCAGCTTGACCGGGTTCGCTGGAAACACCATATATTTT.